This TCR beta chain is from a study of HIV-infected patients and healthy controls. Study-level findings and limits: Untreated HIV+ repertoires had roughly threefold fewer distinct CDR3s and lower Shannon diversity than healthy controls. Compared with healthy controls, HIV-infected patients showed less CDR3 sharing between individuals.

This clonotype was found many times. No antigen is known for it. The V end was cut by 4 bases, the J end by 10 bases, with 14 bases between. CDR1 and CDR2 (germline): MNHEY, SVGEGT. The CDR3 is 12 amino acids. Reverse transcription used 450 to 550 ng RNA and constant-region primers for alpha and beta. Separate chain-specific third strand synthesis with multiplexing indices produced the alpha and beta libraries. The cDNA received a 5' RACE adapter containing a random hexamer plus an SP2 sequencing primer site. TCRdb redid the calling of the 5' RACE reads with MiXCR, one entry per CDR3 protein. The repertoire has 5,000 to 6,500 distinct CDR3 sequences, about 7.7% of them found once; the top ten carry 20%. No cell fractionation was done, so the repertoire covers all unsorted peripheral blood T cells. Exclusions covered tumors, febrile or AIDS-related illness, and hepatitis B or C coinfection.

This clonotype originated in an adult with HIV infection. The chain has TRBV6-2 or TRBV6-3 and TRBJ2-7, with a possible D match to TRBD1 (6 bases). The sequencing used blood, collected before antiretroviral therapy. CDR3 in DNA: TGTGCCAGCAGTTTCTACTTGGGGGCCCAGTACTTC. Amino acid sequence: CASSFYLGAQYF.